This record looks at one T cell receptor (beta chain) sequence and its context. Its target is unknown. These data belong to a study of T cell responses to AZD1222 COVID-19 vaccine. Whole-study context: Pooling covered second doses at about 4 or about 12 weeks. Overall study results and limits: Spike was spanned by vaccine-associated CD4 TCRs, which were dominant at 160-218 and 743-854. Compared with day 0, the breadth and depth of the Spike-specific TCR repertoire rose significantly after two doses of AZD1222.

Method: immunoSEQ multiplex PCR; TCRdb's copy keeps in-frame clones and lacks some. The table lists 120,000 to 150,000 clones, about 89% of them singletons. Germline CDR1 reads LNHDA; CDR2 reads SQIVND (reference sequence). This CDR3 spans 16 amino acids. After removal of 5 bases from V and 4 bases from J, the junction contained 6 bases not matched to a gene. The sample consisted of peripheral blood, taken on day 0 of AZD1222 vaccination. This TCR came from an adult in good health. J is TRBJ2-7 and V is TRBV19; 15 bases are a match to TRBD2. CDR3 in DNA: TGTGCCAGTAGTTCCATTGGGACTAGCGGGAGGTACGAGCAGTACTTC. Protein sequence: CASSSIGTSGRYEQYF.